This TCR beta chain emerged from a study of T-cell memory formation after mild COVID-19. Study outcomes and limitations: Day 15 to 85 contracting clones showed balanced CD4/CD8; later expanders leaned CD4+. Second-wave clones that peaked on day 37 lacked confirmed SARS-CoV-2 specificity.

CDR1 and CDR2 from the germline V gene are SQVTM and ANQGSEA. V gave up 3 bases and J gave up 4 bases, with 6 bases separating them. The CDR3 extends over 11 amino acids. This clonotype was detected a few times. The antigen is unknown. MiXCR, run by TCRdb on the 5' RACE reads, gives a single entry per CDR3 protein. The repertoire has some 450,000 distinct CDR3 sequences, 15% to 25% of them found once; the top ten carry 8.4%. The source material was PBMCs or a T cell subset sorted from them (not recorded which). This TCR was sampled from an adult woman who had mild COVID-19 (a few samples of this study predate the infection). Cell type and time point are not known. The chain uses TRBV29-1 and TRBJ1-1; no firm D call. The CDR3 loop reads CSVDGGTEAFF. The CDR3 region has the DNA TGCAGCGTTGACGGAGGCACTGAAGCTTTCTTT.